Described below is a single T cell receptor beta chain sequence and its context. Profiling relied on immunoSEQ multiplex PCR, and the TCRdb table lists in-frame clones only, not all of them. The data hold more than 100,000 clones, with 80% to 90% observed a single time. The data were obtained in a study of blood T cell repertoires in COVID-19. In germline, CDR1 is LNHDA, CDR2 SQIVND (reference sequence). V lost 6 bases to trimming and J lost 0 bases, with 15 bases between them. The CDR3 runs 15 residues. V is TRBV19 and J is TRBJ2-7; tentative D call: TRBD1 (6 bases). The sequence derives from a man between 40 and 49 years old with acute COVID-19. Sample: PBMCs or T cells enriched from blood (not recorded which). The CDR3 region has the DNA TGTGCCAGTAGCTTACAGGGTGGGCCCTCCTACGAGCAGTACTTC. Amino acids: CASSLQGGPSYEQYF.